These T cell receptor beta chains were read from a single sample in a study of OX40 agonist ivuxolimab in advanced cancers. TCRdb's table, derived via immunoSEQ multiplex PCR, lists solely in-frame clones and lacks some. The sample includes roughly 70,000 clones, approximately 90% of them seen just once. The sequencing here drew on CD4+ or CD8+ T cells sorted from blood, taken in a trial of the OX40 agonist ivuxolimab. These receptors were obtained from an adult with an advanced solid tumor such as melanoma, head and neck, liver or kidney cancer. Both conserved end residues are part of each CDR3. Fields, in order: clone size, V gene, J gene, D gene, CDR3 DNA, CDR3 protein. The D gene is left open where the match is weak. Size is stated for part of the rows, as once, few or many counts, or as a class when the clone is expanded.

NA	TRBV11-3	TRBJ1-3	NA	TGTGCCAGCAGCTTAGTTAGGGTCATGCTCTCTGGAAACACCATATATTTT	CASSLVRVMLSGNTIYF
NA	TRBV4-1	TRBJ2-7	TRBD2	TGCGCCAGCAGCCAAATACTAGCGATCGAGCAGTACTTC	CASSQILAIEQYF
NA	TRBV2	TRBJ2-6	NA	TGTGCCAGCAGTGCCACAGGAGCACGGTCTGGGGCCAACGTCCTGACTTTC	CASSATGARSGANVLTF
NA	TRBV2	TRBJ2-3	NA	TGTGCCAGCAGTGAAGTTACCATTTCGTCCACAGATACGCAGTATTTT	CASSEVTISSTDTQYF
NA	TRBV30	TRBJ1-4	NA	TGTGCCCGATCCTCGGGTTCTCGGGAAAAACTGTTTTTT	CARSSGSREKLFF
NA	TRBV25-1	TRBJ2-7	TRBD2	TGTGCCAGCAGTGTGGGGGGGAGCTCCTACGAGCAGTACTTC	CASSVGGSSYEQYF
NA	TRBV18	TRBJ2-7	NA	TGTGCCAGCTCACCACCCCGGGACAACTACGAGCAGTACTTC	CASSPPRDNYEQYF
NA	TRBV11-2	TRBJ1-1	NA	TGTGCCAGCAGCCGTACGTCGTACTCTGAAGCTTTCTTT	CASSRTSYSEAFF
NA	TRBV7-9	TRBJ2-1	NA	TGTGCCAGCAGCTTACGGGAGCTCGGCAATGAGCAGTTCTTC	CASSLRELGNEQFF
NA	TRBV6-5	TRBJ1-5	NA	TGTGCCAGCAGTTACAGGGAAAATCAGCCCCAGCATTTT	CASSYRENQPQHF
NA	TRBV6-5	TRBJ2-7	TRBD1	TGTGCCAGCAGACGACAGGGGAACTACGAGCAGTACTTC	CASRRQGNYEQYF
NA	TRBV10-3	TRBJ2-7	TRBD2	TGTGCCATCAGGGGACTAGCGGGAGACGAGCAGTACTTC	CAIRGLAGDEQYF
NA	TRBV19	TRBJ2-1	NA	TGTGCCTGTCGAGCTTTGGAAGGCTACAATGAGCAGTTCTTC	CACRALEGYNEQFF
NA	TRBV9	TRBJ2-3	NA	TGTGCCAGCAGCCCTCGGGTACTAGGTCCAGATACGCAGTATTTT	CASSPRVLGPDTQYF
NA	TRBV23-1	TRBJ1-2	NA	TGCGCCAGCAGTCAACAGTATGATATAACTGGCTACACCTTC	CASSQQYDITGYTF
NA	TRBV10-3	TRBJ2-7	TRBD1	TGTGCCATCAGTGAGGACAGGGGGCGAGACGAGCAGTACTTC	CAISEDRGRDEQYF
NA	TRBV19	TRBJ1-2	TRBD1	TGTGCCAGTAAAATTGGACAGGCCTATGGCTACACCTTC	CASKIGQAYGYTF
NA	TRBV5-1	TRBJ2-1	NA	TGCGCCAGCAGTCCGGCGGCGGGGACCTACAATGAGCAGTTCTTC	CASSPAAGTYNEQFF
few	TRBV4-1	TRBJ1-1	TRBD1	TGCGCCAGCAGCCATCCGGGACAGGGAATGAACACTGAAGCTTTCTTT	CASSHPGQGMNTEAFF
once	TRBV11-2	TRBJ2-4	NA	TGTGCCAGCAGCTTGACTGGGGGTGCCCTTATAGCCAAAAACATTCAGTACTTC	CASSLTGGALIAKNIQYF
few	TRBV6-5	TRBJ2-7	NA	TGTGCCAGCAGTTACTCGGTCCCCCCGAGCTCCTACGAGCAGTACTTC	CASSYSVPPSSYEQYF
NA	TRBV25-1	TRBJ2-1	TRBD2	TGTGCCAGCAGTGAATACACCAGACTAGCGGGAGAAGGCAATGAGCAGTTCTTC	CASSEYTRLAGEGNEQFF
NA	TRBV7-3	TRBJ2-1	NA	TGTGCCAGCAGCTCCGGGGCCAAAGCTAGAAATGAGCAGTTCTTC	CASSSGAKARNEQFF
once	TRBV5-5	TRBJ1-5	TRBD1	TGTGCCAGCAGCTTGGTGACAGGGACTAATCAGCCCCAGCATTTT	CASSLVTGTNQPQHF
NA	TRBV28	TRBJ1-2	TRBD1	TGTGCCAGCAGTCGAGGGGGCGTCTATGGCTACACCTTC	CASSRGGVYGYTF
NA	TRBV2	TRBJ2-1	NA	TGTGCCAGCAGTGAAAACGGCCCAGGGGAGCAGTTCTTC	CASSENGPGEQFF
NA	TRBV10-3	TRBJ2-7	TRBD1	TGTGCCATCAGTGACAGGAGGGACAGGGGTTCCTACGAGCAGTACTTC	CAISDRRDRGSYEQYF
once	TRBV19	TRBJ2-2	NA	TGTGCCTCTCAAAAAAGGAACACCGGGGAGCTGTTTTTT	CASQKRNTGELFF
NA	TRBV9	TRBJ2-1	TRBD2	TGTGCCAGCAGCGTAGGACTAGCGGAAAACAATGAGCAGTTCTTC	CASSVGLAENNEQFF
NA	TRBV29-1	TRBJ2-6	NA	TGCAGCGTTGTAAGATCTGGGGCCAACGTCCTGACTTTC	CSVVRSGANVLTF
NA	TRBV28	TRBJ2-1	TRBD2	TGTGCCAGCAGTTTATCCCAGGGACTAGCGAGAGCGCTCTACAATGAGCAGTTCTTC	CASSLSQGLARALYNEQFF
once	TRBV5-6	TRBJ1-1	NA	TGTGCCAGCAGCTTCGGAGGGGTGAACACTGAAGCTTTCTTT	CASSFGGVNTEAFF
NA	TRBV23-1	TRBJ2-4	NA	TGCGCCAGCAGTCCTGGGTTCGGGACACGAAAAAACATTCAGTACTTC	CASSPGFGTRKNIQYF
once	TRBV5-1	TRBJ2-2	TRBD2	TGCGCCAGCCAACTCCGACAGGGGACTAGCGGAACCACCGGGGAGCTGTTTTTT	CASQLRQGTSGTTGELFF
NA	TRBV9	TRBJ2-3	NA	TGTGCCAGCAGCGTAGTCGAGGGGAGTAGCACAGATACGCAGTATTTT	CASSVVEGSSTDTQYF
NA	TRBV7-8	TRBJ1-1	NA	TGTGCCAGCAGCCCCCCCCGGTTCCGAACGATGAACACTGAAGCTTTCTTT	CASSPPRFRTMNTEAFF
NA	TRBV13	TRBJ2-7	TRBD2	TGTGCCAGCAGGAAATGGGGACTAGCGGGAGCCGAGCAGTACTTC	CASRKWGLAGAEQYF
NA	TRBV5-4	TRBJ2-1	NA	TGTGCCAGCAGCTTGGTTACGGGCTACAATGAGCAGTTCTTC	CASSLVTGYNEQFF
NA	TRBV6-1	TRBJ1-4	NA	TGTGCCAGCAGTGCGATTAATCAGAGACGTGCAACTAATGAAAAACTGTTTTTT	CASSAINQRRATNEKLFF
NA	TRBV19	TRBJ2-7	NA	TGTGCCAGTAGTATATGGTACAGCACCTACGAGCAGTACTTC	CASSIWYSTYEQYF
NA	TRBV28	TRBJ2-4	TRBD2	TGTGCCAGCAGTTCCGACACCGGACTAGCGGGAAGTGACATTCAGTACTTC	CASSSDTGLAGSDIQYF
NA	TRBV6-5	TRBJ2-2	TRBD2	TGTGCCAGCAAGGCGGGAGGTCGCGGGGAGCTGTTTTTT	CASKAGGRGELFF